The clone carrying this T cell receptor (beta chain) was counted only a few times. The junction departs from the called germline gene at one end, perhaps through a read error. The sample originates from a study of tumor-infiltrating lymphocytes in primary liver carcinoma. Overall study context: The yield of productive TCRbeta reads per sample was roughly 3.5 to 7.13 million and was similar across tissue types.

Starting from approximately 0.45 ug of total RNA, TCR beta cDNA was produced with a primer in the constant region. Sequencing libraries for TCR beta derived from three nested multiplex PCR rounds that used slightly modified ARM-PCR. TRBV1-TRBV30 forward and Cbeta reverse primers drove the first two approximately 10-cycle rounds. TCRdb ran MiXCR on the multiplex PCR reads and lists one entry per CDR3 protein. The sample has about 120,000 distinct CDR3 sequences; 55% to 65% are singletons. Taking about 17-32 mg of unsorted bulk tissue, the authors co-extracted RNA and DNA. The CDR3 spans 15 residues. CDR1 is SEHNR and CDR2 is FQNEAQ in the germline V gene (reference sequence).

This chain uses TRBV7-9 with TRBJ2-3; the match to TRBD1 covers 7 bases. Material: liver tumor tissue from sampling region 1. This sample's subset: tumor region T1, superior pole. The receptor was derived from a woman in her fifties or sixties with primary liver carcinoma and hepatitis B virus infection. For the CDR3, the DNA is TGTGCCAGCAGTTTAGCTCTTGGGGACAGTGATACGCAGTATTTT. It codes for CASSLALGDSDTQYF.